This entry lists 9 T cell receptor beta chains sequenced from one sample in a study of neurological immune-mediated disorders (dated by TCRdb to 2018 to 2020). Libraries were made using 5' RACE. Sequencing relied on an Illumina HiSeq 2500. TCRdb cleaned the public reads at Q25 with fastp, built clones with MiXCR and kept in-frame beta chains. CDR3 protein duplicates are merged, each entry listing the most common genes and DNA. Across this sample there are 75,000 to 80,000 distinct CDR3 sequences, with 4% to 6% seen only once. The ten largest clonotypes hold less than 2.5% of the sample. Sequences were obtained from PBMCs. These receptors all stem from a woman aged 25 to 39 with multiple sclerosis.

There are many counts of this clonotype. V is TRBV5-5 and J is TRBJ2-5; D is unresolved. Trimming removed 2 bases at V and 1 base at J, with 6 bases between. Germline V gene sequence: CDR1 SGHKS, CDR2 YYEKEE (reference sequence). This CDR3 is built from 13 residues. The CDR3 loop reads CASSFGFQETQYF. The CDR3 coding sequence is TGTGCCAGCAGCTTTGGGTTCCAAGAGACCCAGTACTTC.

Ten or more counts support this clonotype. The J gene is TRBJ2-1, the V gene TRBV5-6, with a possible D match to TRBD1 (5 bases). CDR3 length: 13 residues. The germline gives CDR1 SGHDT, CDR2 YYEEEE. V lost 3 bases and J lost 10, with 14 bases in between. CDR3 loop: CASSWNRGPEQFF. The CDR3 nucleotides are TGTGCCAGCAGCTGGAATAGGGGTCCAGAGCAGTTCTTC.

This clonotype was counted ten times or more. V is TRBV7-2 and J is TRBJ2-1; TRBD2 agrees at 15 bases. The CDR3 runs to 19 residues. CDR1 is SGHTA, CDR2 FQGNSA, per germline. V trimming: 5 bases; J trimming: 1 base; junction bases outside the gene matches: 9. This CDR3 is CASSRGLAGGPGSYNEQFF. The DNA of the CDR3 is TGTGCCAGCAGCAGAGGACTAGCGGGGGGGCCGGGGTCCTACAATGAGCAGTTCTTC.

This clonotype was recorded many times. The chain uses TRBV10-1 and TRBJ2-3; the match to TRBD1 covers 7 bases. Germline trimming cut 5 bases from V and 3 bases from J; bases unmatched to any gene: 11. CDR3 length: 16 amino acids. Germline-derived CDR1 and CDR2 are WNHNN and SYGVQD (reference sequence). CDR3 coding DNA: TGCGCCAGCAGTCTTACGCCAGGGACAGCGACAGATACGCAGTATTTT. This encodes CASSLTPGTATDTQYF.

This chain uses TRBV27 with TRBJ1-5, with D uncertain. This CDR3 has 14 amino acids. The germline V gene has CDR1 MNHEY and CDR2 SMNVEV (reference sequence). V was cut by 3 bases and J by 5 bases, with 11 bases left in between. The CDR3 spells CASSFRSGDQPQHF. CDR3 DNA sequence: TGTGCCAGCAGTTTTCGTTCGGGTGATCAGCCCCAGCATTTT.

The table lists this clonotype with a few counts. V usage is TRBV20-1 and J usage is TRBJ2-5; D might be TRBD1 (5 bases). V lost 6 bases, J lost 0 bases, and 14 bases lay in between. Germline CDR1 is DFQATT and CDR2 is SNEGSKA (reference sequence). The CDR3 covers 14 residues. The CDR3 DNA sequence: TGCAGTGCAAAGGGGATATCGCACCAAGAGACCCAGTACTTC. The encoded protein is CSAKGISHQETQYF.

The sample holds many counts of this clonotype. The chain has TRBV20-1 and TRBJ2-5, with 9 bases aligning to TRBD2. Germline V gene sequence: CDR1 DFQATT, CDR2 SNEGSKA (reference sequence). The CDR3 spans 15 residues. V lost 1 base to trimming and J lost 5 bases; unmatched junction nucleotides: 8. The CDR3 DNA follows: TGCAGTGCTAGAGGGGGGGCTAGCGGGACTGAGACCCAGTACTTC. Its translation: CSARGGASGTETQYF.

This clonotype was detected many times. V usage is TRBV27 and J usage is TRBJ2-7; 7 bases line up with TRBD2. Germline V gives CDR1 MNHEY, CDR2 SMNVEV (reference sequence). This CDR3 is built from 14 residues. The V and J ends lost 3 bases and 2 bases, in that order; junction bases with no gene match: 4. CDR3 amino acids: CASSLALAAYEQYF. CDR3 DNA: TGTGCCAGCAGTTTGGCTCTAGCGGCCTACGAGCAGTACTTC.

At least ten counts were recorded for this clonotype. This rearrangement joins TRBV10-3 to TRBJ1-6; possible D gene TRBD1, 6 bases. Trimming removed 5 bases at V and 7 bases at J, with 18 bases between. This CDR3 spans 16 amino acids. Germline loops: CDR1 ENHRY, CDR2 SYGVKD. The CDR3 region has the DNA TGTGCCATCAGTCAAGCCCCGACAGGTCCGAATTCACCCCTCCACTTT. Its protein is CAISQAPTGPNSPLHF.